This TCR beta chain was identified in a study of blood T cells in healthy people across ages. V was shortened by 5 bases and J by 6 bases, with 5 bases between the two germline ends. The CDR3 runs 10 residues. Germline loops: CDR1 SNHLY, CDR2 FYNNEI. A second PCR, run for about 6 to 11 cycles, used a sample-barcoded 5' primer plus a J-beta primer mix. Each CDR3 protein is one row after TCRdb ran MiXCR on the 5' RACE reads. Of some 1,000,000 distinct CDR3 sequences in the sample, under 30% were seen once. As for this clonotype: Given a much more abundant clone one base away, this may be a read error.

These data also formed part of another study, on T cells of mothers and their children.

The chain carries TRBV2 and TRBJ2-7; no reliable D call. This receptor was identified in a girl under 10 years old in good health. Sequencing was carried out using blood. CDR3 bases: TGTGCCAGCAGTAACTTCGAGCAGTACTTC. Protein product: CASSNFEQYF.